What follows are 21 T cell receptor beta chains derived from one specimen sequenced in a study of cytomegalovirus exposure and HLA in healthy donors. The PCR contained 60 Vbeta and 13 Jbeta primers. Using immunoSEQ multiplex PCR, the repertoire was profiled, and TCRdb retains in-frame clones only, with some absent. The table records 200,000 to 250,000 clones, roughly 82% of them present only once. Sequenced material: PBMCs. The receptors here all came from a woman between 35 and 50 years old in good health and CMV-seropositive.

The chain combines TRBV6-6 with TRBJ2-7; TRBD2 agrees at 8 bases. The V and J ends lost 2 bases and 2 bases, in that order; junction bases with no gene match: 5. Germline CDR1 MNHNY, CDR2 SVGAGI (reference sequence). The CDR3 runs 15 residues. For the CDR3, the DNA is TGTGCCAGCAGTTACGGGGCGGGGGGTGCCTACGAGCAGTACTTC. Translating gives CASSYGAGGAYEQYF.

The chain has TRBV7-3 and TRBJ2-2; D uncertain. V dropped 5 bases and J dropped 6 bases, with 13 bases sitting between them. The length of the CDR3 is 14 residues. Germline V gives CDR1 SGHTA, CDR2 FQGTGA. The CDR3 sequence: CASSRNSLPGELFF. The CDR3 DNA sequence: TGTGCCAGCAGCAGAAACTCCCTTCCCGGGGAGCTGTTTTTT.

In its sample, this clone was seen a few times. The chain links TRBV5-1 to TRBJ2-7, with TRBD1 matching 10 bases. CDR1 and CDR2 from the germline V gene are SGHRS and YFSETQ. Germline trimming cut 0 bases from V and 2 bases from J; bases unmatched to any gene: 5. The CDR3 is 16 residues long. DNA of the CDR3: TGCGCCAGCAGCTTGGGAGTTGGGACAGGGGCCTACGAGCAGTACTTC. This gives the protein CASSLGVGTGAYEQYF.

Written as DNA, the CDR3 is TGTGCCAGCAGCCAAGATTCCCGCGGCGACTATGGCTACACCTTC. It yields the protein CASSQDSRGDYGYTF. The chain is built from TRBV14 and TRBJ1-2; no reliable D call. V lost 0 bases to trimming and J lost 3 bases, with 11 bases between them. Germline lookup yields CDR1 SGHDN and CDR2 FVKESK. CDR3 size: 15 residues.

The chain combines TRBV27 with TRBJ2-7; TRBD2 matches at 7 bases. The germline gives CDR1 MNHEY, CDR2 SMNVEV (reference sequence). The CDR3 runs 17 residues. The J segment lost 5 bases and the V segment lost 3 bases, leaving 16 bases of the junction unmatched. This CDR3 reads CASSFSSGGAGKHEQYF. CDR3 coding DNA: TGTGCCAGCAGTTTTTCTTCCGGGGGAGCGGGGAAGCACGAGCAGTACTTC.

The chain carries TRBV7-6 and TRBJ2-7; D possibly corresponds to TRBD2 (5 bases). V shed 5 bases and J shed 2 bases, with 13 bases lying between them. Germline assignment: CDR1 SGHVS and CDR2 FNYEAQ. This CDR3 region has 14 residues. This CDR3 reads CASSHSARPYEQYF. The CDR3 DNA sequence: TGTGCCAGCAGCCATAGCGCGAGGCCCTACGAGCAGTACTTC.

The rearrangement joins TRBV18 to TRBJ1-1; 7 bases are shared with TRBD1. The CDR3 has 15 amino acids. Per germline, CDR1 KGHSH and CDR2 LQKENI. The V segment lost 3 bases and the J segment 5 bases; nucleotides outside the gene matches: 9. The chain's CDR3 is CASSPGRQGGTEAFF. The CDR3 coding sequence is TGTGCCAGCTCACCCGGGAGACAGGGCGGGACTGAAGCTTTCTTT.

The chain is built from TRBV5-1 and TRBJ2-1, with 12 positions matching TRBD2. Germline V gene data show CDR1 as SGHRS and CDR2 as YFSETQ. CDR3 size: 15 residues. Trimming took 1 base from V and 7 from J; bases not matched to a gene: 3. The CDR3 bases are TGCGCCAGCAGCTTGATTACTAGCGGGAGGAATGAGCAGTTCTTC. The encoded protein is CASSLITSGRNEQFF.

The V call is TRBV19, the J call TRBJ2-2, with TRBD1 identical over 7 bases. Trimming cost V 3 bases and J 1 base; bases outside gene matches: 2. Germline-derived CDR1 and CDR2 are LNHDA and SQIVND (reference sequence). This CDR3 is built from 15 residues. The DNA of the CDR3 is TGTGCCAGTAGTATTCGGACAGGGAACACCGGGGAGCTGTTTTTT. Its translation is CASSIRTGNTGELFF.

The chain carries TRBV27 and TRBJ2-2, with D perhaps matching TRBD2 (5 bases). The ends were cut back, 1 base at V and 2 bases at J, with 11 bases in the middle. The CDR3 is made up of 16 amino acids. CDR1 and CDR2 (germline): MNHEY, SMNVEV (reference sequence). The CDR3 coding sequence is TGTGCCAGCAGTTTATATAGCGTAAGAAACACCGGGGAGCTGTTTTTT. Translated: CASSLYSVRNTGELFF.

This clone has just a few counts. CDR3 nucleotide sequence: TGTGCCAGCCGGGACAGGGTACCGAACACCATATATTTT. This encodes CASRDRVPNTIYF. The chain employs TRBV2 and TRBJ1-3; 9 bases are shared with TRBD1. The CDR3 is made up of 13 amino acids. The trim removed 8 bases at V and 7 bases at J, leaving 6 bases unmatched. Germline V lookup: CDR1 SNHLY, CDR2 FYNNEI.

The V gene is TRBV4-2, the J gene TRBJ2-7; 9 nucleotides line up with TRBD2. The CDR3 consists of 17 residues. J was trimmed by 6 bases and V by 1 base; bases with no gene match: 13. Germline assignment: CDR1 LGHNA and CDR2 YNFKEQ. The CDR3 loop is CASSQVAGGSGGGEQYF. Here the CDR3 DNA reads TGTGCCAGCAGCCAAGTTGCTGGGGGTAGCGGGGGCGGCGAGCAGTACTTC.

The rearrangement links TRBV11-3 to TRBJ2-2; D call uncertain. V was trimmed by 1 base and J by 0 bases, leaving 9 bases between them. The germline V gene has CDR1 SGHNT and CDR2 YENEEA. This CDR3 has 16 residues. CDR3 in DNA: TGTGCCAGCAGCTTAGGGGCGCTTACGAACACCGGGGAGCTGTTTTTT. Translated, it gives CASSLGALTNTGELFF. Full variable domain (rest looked up from reference TRBV11-3 and TRBJ2-2): EAGVVQSPRYKIIEKKQPVAFWCNPISGHNTLYWYLQNLGQGPELLIRYENEEAVDDSQLPKDRFSAERLKGVDSTLKIQPAELGDSAVYLCASSLGALTNTGELFFGEGSRLTVL.

This chain joins TRBV30 and TRBJ2-1; D possibly corresponds to TRBD2 (6 bases). The CDR3 is 11 amino acids. Germline-derived CDR1 and CDR2 are GTSNPN and SVGIG (reference sequence). The V end lost 5 bases, the J end lost 4 bases, and 6 bases lay between the germline ends. DNA of the CDR3: TGTGCCTGGGCGGGGTACAATGAGCAGTTCTTC. Translation: CAWAGYNEQFF.

The J gene is TRBJ2-1, the V gene TRBV30; 7 bases are a match to TRBD1. The CDR3 loop spans 12 amino acids. Germline CDR1 GTSNPN, CDR2 SVGIG (reference sequence). J lost 7 bases, V lost 0 bases, and 0 bases had no gene match. The CDR3 nucleotides are TGTGCCTGGAGTGTACAGGGGAATGAGCAGTTCTTC. Residues: CAWSVQGNEQFF. The variable domain in full, with the rest retrieved from reference TRBV30 and TRBJ2-1, is SQTIHQWPATLVQPVGSPLSLECTVEGTSNPNLYWYRQAAGRGLQLLFYSVGIGQISSEVPQNLSASRPQDRQFILSSKKLLLSDSGFYLCAWSVQGNEQFFGPGTRLTVL.

The J gene is TRBJ2-1, the V gene TRBV21-1; the D segment call TRBD2 is taken from the table without a DNA check. TRBV21-1 is noted as a pseudogene. This CDR3 comprises 15 residues. CDR3 loop: CASSNRLAGDNEQFF. The CDR3 region has the DNA TGTGCCAGCAGCAACCGACTAGCGGGGGACAATGAGCAGTTCTTC.

The V gene is TRBV5-5, the J gene TRBJ2-2, with 7 bases aligning to TRBD1. Germline CDR1 is SGHKS and CDR2 is YYEKEE (reference sequence). The CDR3 loop spans 16 amino acids. The J segment lost 1 base and the V segment lost 0 bases, leaving 3 bases of the junction unmatched. CDR3 nucleotides: TGTGCCAGCAGCTTGGAAGGGACAGTGAACACCGGGGAGCTGTTTTTT. Protein product: CASSLEGTVNTGELFF. Using reference TRBV5-5 and TRBJ2-2 for the parts outside the CDR3, the full variable domain is DAGVTQSPTHLIKTRGQQVTLRCSPISGHKSVSWYQQVLGQGPQFIFQYYEKEERGRGNFPDRFSARQFPNYSSELNVNALLLGDSALYLCASSLEGTVNTGELFFGEGSRLTVL.

The V call is TRBV7-2, the J call TRBJ1-2; D ambiguous. The V end was cut by 5 bases, the J end by 1 base, with 17 bases between. Per the germline V gene, CDR1 is SGHTA and CDR2 is FQGNSA. The CDR3 has 16 residues. CDR3 residues: CASSNPSLSVNYGYTF. CDR3 DNA sequence: TGTGCCAGCAGCAACCCGAGTCTATCTGTTAACTATGGCTACACCTTC.

The gene calls are TRBV30 and TRBJ2-1, with 9 bases lining up with TRBD2. J lost 7 bases, V lost 5 bases, and 6 bases had no gene match. The CDR3 runs to 13 residues. Germline CDR1 reads GTSNPN; CDR2 reads SVGIG (reference sequence). CDR3 sequence reads: CAWEAGGMNEQFF. The CDR3, as DNA: TGTGCCTGGGAAGCGGGAGGAATGAATGAGCAGTTCTTC.

With regard to this clone: Relative to the germline gene, one junction end is altered; a read error may explain this. V gene TRBV2 combines with J gene TRBJ2-7, with TRBD2 identical over 14 bases. CDR3 length: 13 amino acids. CDR1 SNHLY and CDR2 FYNNEI come from the germline V gene. The CDR3 loop is CASSSPGLAGEDF. In DNA, the CDR3 is TGTGCCAGCAGTTCTCCGGGACTAGCGGGAGAGGACTTC.

The chain has TRBV29-1 and TRBJ1-5; D might be TRBD1 (6 bases). This CDR3 contains 12 residues. The V and J ends lost 7 bases and 4 bases respectively, with 11 bases between them. Looked up from germline, CDR1 is SQVTM and CDR2 is ANQGSEA. DNA of the CDR3: TGCAGCGCTCGGGACAAAAATCAGCCCCAGCATTTT. This codes for CSARDKNQPQHF. Combining the CDR3 with reference TRBV29-1 and TRBJ1-5 gives the whole variable domain SAVISQKPSRDICQRGTSLTIQCQVDSQVTMMFWYRQQPGQSLTLIATANQGSEATYESGFVIDKFPISRPNLTFSTLTVSNMSPEDSSIYLCSARDKNQPQHFGDGTRLSIL.